A single T cell receptor beta chain is shown here with its context. In the original processing: How many nucleated cells were present was estimated from reference gene primer amplification. Data came from immunoSEQ multiplex PCR; TCRdb stores just in-frame clones and leaves some out. That table supplies the V and J calls and clone size; D and trimming were determined from the DNA. The sample gives under 40,000 clones, around 85% of which show up once; about 5.5% is in the top ten. This entry belongs to a study of blood T cell repertoires in COVID-19. Across the study: Collection of acute and convalescent COVID-19 samples took place in the United States, Italy and Spain.

This CDR3 is built from 14 residues. Trimming took 7 bases from V and 1 from J, leaving 13 bases between them. Germline CDR1 and CDR2: SGHRS and YFSETQ. This chain links TRBV5-1 with TRBJ2-3; tentatively, D is TRBD1 (6 bases). The sample was peripheral blood. This TCR was sampled from an elderly woman with active or convalescent COVID-19. In nucleotides, the CDR3 is TGCGCCAGCTCACTAAGGACAGGCACAGATACGCAGTATTTT. Translating it yields CASSLRTGTDTQYF.